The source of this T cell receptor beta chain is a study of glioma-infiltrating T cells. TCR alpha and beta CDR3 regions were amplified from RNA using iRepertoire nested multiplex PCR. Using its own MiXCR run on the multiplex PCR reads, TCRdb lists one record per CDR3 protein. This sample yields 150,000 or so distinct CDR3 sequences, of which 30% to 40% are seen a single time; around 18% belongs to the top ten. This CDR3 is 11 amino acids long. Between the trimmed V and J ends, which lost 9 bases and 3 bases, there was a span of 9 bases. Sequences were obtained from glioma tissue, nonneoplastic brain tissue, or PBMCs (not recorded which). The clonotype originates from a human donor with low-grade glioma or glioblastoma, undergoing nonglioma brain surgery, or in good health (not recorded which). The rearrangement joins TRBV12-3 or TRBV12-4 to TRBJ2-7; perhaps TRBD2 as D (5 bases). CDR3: CARGGLYEQYF. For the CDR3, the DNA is TGTGCCAGGGGTGGACTCTACGAGCAGTACTTC.